These 13 T cell receptor beta chains came from one sample sequenced in a study of persistence of HIV-infected CD4 T cells. Lysates of CMV-infected fibroblasts at roughly 10 ug/mL stimulated these cells. CD40L-negative CD69-negative CD45RO-high memory CD4+ T cells were sorted as populations depleted of antigen-responding cells. This was the immunoSEQ version 4 assay in survey mode. Clones were read by immunoSEQ multiplex PCR, and TCRdb kept only the in-frame ones, dropping some. The table shows some 30,000 clones, with approximately 78% occurring only once. The antigens for these receptors are not known. The sequencing here drew on CD4+ T cells sorted from PBMCs after approximately 19-hour stimulation, taken from a patient who received antiretroviral therapy. The receptors here all came from an adult woman with HIV who was CMV-seropositive.

This chain's CDR3 is CASSLEGNSNQPQHF. CDR3 bases: TGCGCCAGCAGCCTTGAAGGAAACAGCAATCAGCCCCAGCATTTT. This chain links TRBV5-1 with TRBJ1-5; D is ambiguous. The length of the CDR3 is 15 residues. The V and J ends lost 4 bases and 1 base respectively, with 12 bases between them. The germline CDR1 and CDR2 sequences are SGHRS and YFSETQ.

The V and J genes are TRBV4-2 and TRBJ1-6, with D possibly TRBD1 on 5 matching bases. CDR1 and CDR2 (germline): LGHNA, YNFKEQ. The germline V and J ends were trimmed by 6 bases and 4 bases, with 10 bases remaining between them. The CDR3 has 14 amino acids. The CDR3 DNA reads as TGTGCCAGCAGTTACGAGGGGTATAATTCACCCCTCCACTTT. Its protein is CASSYEGYNSPLHF.

The J gene is TRBJ1-1, the V gene TRBV7-9; D gene ambiguous. The germline V gene encodes CDR1 SEHNR and CDR2 FQNEAQ (reference sequence). Trimming cost V 1 base and J 1 base, with 4 bases left between them. The CDR3 spans 13 residues. Here the CDR3 reads CASSLDKNTEAFF. CDR3 sequence (DNA): TGTGCCAGCAGCTTAGACAAGAACACTGAAGCTTTCTTT.

This chain uses TRBV5-1 with TRBJ1-4; 8 bases are shared with TRBD1. There are 14 residues in the CDR3. The germline V gene has CDR1 SGHRS and CDR2 YFSETQ. The trim removed 4 bases at V and 8 bases at J, leaving 7 bases unmatched. DNA of the CDR3: TGCGCCAGCAGCCAGGGACAGGTCGAGGAAAAACTGTTTTTT. Translated, it gives CASSQGQVEEKLFF.

This clone was observed once. This rearrangement joins TRBV15 to TRBJ2-3; TRBD2 might be the D (5 bases). Per germline, CDR1 LNHNV and CDR2 YYDKDF (reference sequence). Trimming shortened V by 3 bases and J by 6 bases, and 19 bases separated the two germline ends. This CDR3 region has 16 residues. The CDR3 nucleotides read TGTGCCACCAGCAGCCACCCGGGGAAGGGTCTGGATACGCAGTATTTT. It encodes CATSSHPGKGLDTQYF. Based on the CDR3 plus reference TRBV15 and TRBJ2-3, the full variable domain is DAMVIQNPRYQVTQFGKPVTLSCSQTLNHNVMYWYQQKSSQAPKLLFHYYDKDFNNEADTPDNFQSRRPNTSFCFLDIRSPGLGDTAMYLCATSSHPGKGLDTQYFGPGTRLTVL.

The gene calls are TRBV19 and TRBJ2-7; TRBD2 agrees at 7 bases. With V trimmed by 1 base and J by 3 bases, 9 bases remained unmatched. This CDR3 region has 16 residues. The germline V gene has CDR1 LNHDA and CDR2 SQIVND (reference sequence). The CDR3 sequence: CASSIARVGGNYEQYF. The CDR3 region has the DNA TGTGCCAGTAGTATAGCCCGGGTCGGGGGGAACTACGAGCAGTACTTC.

The chain uses TRBV5-1 and TRBJ2-7; no definite D call. Germline V gives CDR1 SGHRS, CDR2 YFSETQ. The CDR3 covers 14 residues. Trimming took off 0 bases at V and 4 bases at J, with 11 bases between the two ends. The DNA of the CDR3 is TGCGCCAGCAGCTTGGCCCGGGCTGGGTACGAGCAGTACTTC. Amino acids: CASSLARAGYEQYF.

The genes are TRBV5-5 and TRBJ2-1, with a tentative D call TRBD2 (5 bases). V lost 2 bases and J 6 bases, leaving 9 bases between the germline ends. CDR3 length equals 13 residues. Germline V gene sequence: CDR1 SGHKS, CDR2 YYEKEE (reference sequence). The CDR3 sequence is CASSLGSRNEQFF. The DNA for the CDR3 is TGTGCCAGCAGCTTAGGGAGTCGCAATGAGCAGTTCTTC.

The V and J genes are TRBV7-2 and TRBJ2-5, with D hard to call. The CDR3 is 16 residues long. CDR1 and CDR2 from the germline V gene are SGHTA and FQGNSA. Deletions cut 1 base from V and 1 base from J, with 13 bases between. In nucleotides, the CDR3 is TGTGCCAGCAGCTTAGGTACCAGCTTCTCCCAAGAGACCCAGTACTTC. This codes for CASSLGTSFSQETQYF.

This chain links TRBV4-2 with TRBJ2-6, with D possibly matching TRBD1 (6 bases). The germline V gene has CDR1 LGHNA and CDR2 YNFKEQ. The ends were cut back, 6 bases at V and 0 bases at J, with 12 bases in the middle. This CDR3 spans 16 amino acids. DNA of the CDR3: TGTGCCAGCAGTCCCAAACAGGGCTCTGGGGCCAACGTCCTGACTTTC. It yields the protein CASSPKQGSGANVLTF.

The CDR3 here is CASSYPLGITDTQYF. The CDR3 DNA reads as TGTGCCAGCAGTTACCCCCTAGGTATCACAGATACGCAGTATTTT. J is TRBJ2-3 and V is TRBV6-6; D remains unclear. V dropped 2 bases and J dropped 2 bases, with 11 bases sitting between them. CDR1 is MNHNY, CDR2 SVGAGI, per germline (reference sequence). This CDR3 spans 15 amino acids.

This clone was found once. The genes are TRBV2 and TRBJ1-4; TRBD1 matches at 8 bases. The CDR3 is 13 residues long. After removal of 6 bases from V and 8 bases from J, the junction contained 5 bases not matched to a gene. CDR1 and CDR2 (germline): SNHLY, FYNNEI. The CDR3 nucleotides are TGTGCCAGCAGAGGACAGGGTGGGGAAAAACTGTTTTTT. Amino acid sequence: CASRGQGGEKLFF. The full variable domain, completed using reference TRBV2 and TRBJ1-4, is EPEVTQTPSHQVTQMGQEVILRCVPISNHLYFYWYRQILGQKVEFLVSFYNNEISEKSEIFDDQFSVERPDGSNFTLKIRSTKLEDSAMYFCASRGQGGEKLFFGSGTQLSVL.

The chain carries TRBV4-1 and TRBJ2-1, with 11 bases lining up with TRBD1. The CDR3 is made up of 16 amino acids. V trimming: 5 bases; J trimming: 5 bases; junction bases outside the gene matches: 8. CDR1 and CDR2 from the germline V gene are MGHRA and YSYEKL. DNA of the CDR3: TGCGCCAGCAGCTCAACCGGGACAGGGGGGAACAATGAGCAGTTCTTC. Translation: CASSSTGTGGNNEQFF.